This T cell receptor (beta chain) comes out of a study of cytomegalovirus exposure and HLA in healthy donors. General study results and limits: In most subjects, TCR beta sequences reportedly gave accurate predictions of HLA-A and HLA-B alleles. Published work reported that the classifier diagnosed cytomegalovirus status with high specificity and sensitivity.

About this clone: Its antigen is unidentified.

The PCR made use of 60 Vbeta and 13 Jbeta primers. Sequenced by immunoSEQ multiplex PCR; TCRdb stores in-frame clones only, minus some. This sample carries roughly 130,000 clones, 79% of them seen once, and the ten largest clones take more than 0.95%. Germline CDR1 is SEHNR and CDR2 is FQNEAQ (reference sequence). There are 11 residues in the CDR3. Trimming took 10 bases from V and 8 from J, leaving 14 bases between them. The clonotype comes from a man between 18 and 35 years old in good health and CMV-seronegative. J is TRBJ1-2 and V is TRBV7-9; D gene uncertain. The sample was PBMCs. The CDR3 protein is CATDLGFGYTF. The CDR3 region has the DNA TGTGCCACCGACTTGGGTTTCGGCTACACCTTC.